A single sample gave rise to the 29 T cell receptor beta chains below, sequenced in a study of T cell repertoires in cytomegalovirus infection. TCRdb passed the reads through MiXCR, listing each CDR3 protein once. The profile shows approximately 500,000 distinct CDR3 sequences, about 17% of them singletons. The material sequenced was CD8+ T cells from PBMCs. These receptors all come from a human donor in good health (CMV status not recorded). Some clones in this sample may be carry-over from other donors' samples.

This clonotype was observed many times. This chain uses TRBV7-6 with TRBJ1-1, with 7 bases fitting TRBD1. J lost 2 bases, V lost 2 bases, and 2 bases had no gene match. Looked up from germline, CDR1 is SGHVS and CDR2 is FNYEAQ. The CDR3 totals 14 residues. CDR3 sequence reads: CASSLTGVNTEAFF. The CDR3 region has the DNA TGTGCCAGCAGCTTAACAGGGGTTAACACTGAAGCTTTCTTT.

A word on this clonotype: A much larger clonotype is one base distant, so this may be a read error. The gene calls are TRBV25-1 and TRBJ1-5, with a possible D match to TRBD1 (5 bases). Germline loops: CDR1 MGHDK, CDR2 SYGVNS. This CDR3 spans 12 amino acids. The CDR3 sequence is CVSSAGTWGQHF. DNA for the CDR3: TGTGTCAGCAGTGCCGGGACCTGGGGCCAGCATTTT. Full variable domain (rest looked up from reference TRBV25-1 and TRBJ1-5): EADIYQTPRYLVIGTGKKITLECSQTMGHDKMYWYQQDPGMELHLIHYSYGVNSTEKGDLSSESTVSRIRTEHFPLTLESARPSHTSQYLCVSSAGTWGQHFGDGTRLSIL.

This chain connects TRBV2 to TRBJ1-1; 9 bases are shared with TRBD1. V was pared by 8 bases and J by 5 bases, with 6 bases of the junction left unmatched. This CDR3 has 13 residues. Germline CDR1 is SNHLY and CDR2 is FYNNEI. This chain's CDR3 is CASPRDRETEAFF. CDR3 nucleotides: TGTGCCAGCCCAAGGGACAGGGAAACTGAAGCTTTCTTT.

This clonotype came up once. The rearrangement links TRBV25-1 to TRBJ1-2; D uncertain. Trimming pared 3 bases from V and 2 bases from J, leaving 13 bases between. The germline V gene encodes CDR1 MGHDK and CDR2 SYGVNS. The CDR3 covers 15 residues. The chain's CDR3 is CASSEKKGVNYGYTF. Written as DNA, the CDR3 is TGTGCCAGCAGTGAGAAGAAGGGAGTCAACTATGGCTACACCTTC.

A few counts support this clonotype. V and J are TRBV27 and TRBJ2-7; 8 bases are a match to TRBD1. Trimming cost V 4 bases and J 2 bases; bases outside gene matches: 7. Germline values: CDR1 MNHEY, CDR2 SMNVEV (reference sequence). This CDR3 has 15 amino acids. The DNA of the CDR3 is TGTGCCAGCAGTTCTCGACAGGGGCTAACCTACGAGCAGTACTTC. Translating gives CASSSRQGLTYEQYF.

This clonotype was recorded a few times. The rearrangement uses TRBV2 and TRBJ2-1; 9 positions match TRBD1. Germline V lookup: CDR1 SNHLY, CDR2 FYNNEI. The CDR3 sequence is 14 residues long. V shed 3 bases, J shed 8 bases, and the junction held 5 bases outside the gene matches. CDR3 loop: CASSDRDRVYEQFF. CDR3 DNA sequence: TGTGCCAGCAGTGACCGGGACAGGGTGTATGAGCAGTTCTTC.

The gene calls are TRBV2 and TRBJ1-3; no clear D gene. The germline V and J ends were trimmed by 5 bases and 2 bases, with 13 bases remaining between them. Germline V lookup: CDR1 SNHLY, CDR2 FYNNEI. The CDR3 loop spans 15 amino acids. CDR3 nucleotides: TGTGCCAGCAGTCTTAGCGAGGGCCCTGGAAACACCATATATTTT. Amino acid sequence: CASSLSEGPGNTIYF.

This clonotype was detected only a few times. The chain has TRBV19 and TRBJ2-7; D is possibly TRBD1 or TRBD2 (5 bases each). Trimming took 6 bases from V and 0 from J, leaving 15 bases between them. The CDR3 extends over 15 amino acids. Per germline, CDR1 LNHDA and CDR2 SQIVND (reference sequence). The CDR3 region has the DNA TGTGCCAGTAGCCCGGGACGGTTCCTCTCCTACGAGCAGTACTTC. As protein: CASSPGRFLSYEQYF.

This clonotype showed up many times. The CDR3 loop is CASSFRYPNYGYTF. For the CDR3, the DNA is TGTGCCAGCAGTTTCCGCTACCCTAACTATGGCTACACCTTC. The V call is TRBV27, the J call TRBJ1-2; D remains ambiguous. Trimming left V 3 bases short and J 0 bases short, with 8 bases between. The germline V gene has CDR1 MNHEY and CDR2 SMNVEV (reference sequence). The length of the CDR3 is 14 residues.

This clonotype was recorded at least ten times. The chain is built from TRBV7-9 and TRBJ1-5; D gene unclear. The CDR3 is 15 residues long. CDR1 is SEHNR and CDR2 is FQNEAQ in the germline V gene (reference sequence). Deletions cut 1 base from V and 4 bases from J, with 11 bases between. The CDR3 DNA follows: TGTGCCAGCAGCTTAGGAGGGAACGGGAATCAGCCCCAGCATTTT. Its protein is CASSLGGNGNQPQHF.

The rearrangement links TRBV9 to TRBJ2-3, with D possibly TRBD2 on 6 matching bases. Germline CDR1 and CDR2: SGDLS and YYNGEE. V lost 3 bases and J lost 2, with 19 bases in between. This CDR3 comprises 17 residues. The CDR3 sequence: CASSGVRGGPPTDTQYF. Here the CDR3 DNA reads TGTGCCAGCAGCGGCGTTAGGGGAGGCCCCCCCACAGATACGCAGTATTTT. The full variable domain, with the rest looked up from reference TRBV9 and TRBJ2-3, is DSGVTQTPKHLITATGQRVTLRCSPRSGDLSVYWYQQSLDQGLQFLIQYYNGEERAKGNILERFSAQQFPDLHSELNLSSLELGDSALYFCASSGVRGGPPTDTQYFGPGTRLTVL.

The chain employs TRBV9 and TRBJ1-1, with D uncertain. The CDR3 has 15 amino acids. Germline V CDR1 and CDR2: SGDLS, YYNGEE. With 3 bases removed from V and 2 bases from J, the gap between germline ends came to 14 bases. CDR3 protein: CASSAGGRHNTEAFF. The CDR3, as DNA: TGTGCCAGCAGCGCCGGTGGACGGCACAACACTGAAGCTTTCTTT.

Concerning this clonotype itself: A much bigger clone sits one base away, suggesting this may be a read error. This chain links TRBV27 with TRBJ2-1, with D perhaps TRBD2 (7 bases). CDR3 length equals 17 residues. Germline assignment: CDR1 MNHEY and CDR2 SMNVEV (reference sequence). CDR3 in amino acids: CASTPGGSLNSYNEQSF. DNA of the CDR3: TGTGCCAGCACGCCGGGGGGCTCACTCAACTCCTACAATGAGCAGTCCTTC.

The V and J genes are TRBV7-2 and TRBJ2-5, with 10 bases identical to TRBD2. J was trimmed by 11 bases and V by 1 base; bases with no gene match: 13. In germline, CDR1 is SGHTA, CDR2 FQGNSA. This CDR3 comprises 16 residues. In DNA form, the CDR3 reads TGTGCCAGCAGCTTAGTGGGACTAGCGCTACAAGAGTCTCAGTACTTC. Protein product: CASSLVGLALQESQYF.

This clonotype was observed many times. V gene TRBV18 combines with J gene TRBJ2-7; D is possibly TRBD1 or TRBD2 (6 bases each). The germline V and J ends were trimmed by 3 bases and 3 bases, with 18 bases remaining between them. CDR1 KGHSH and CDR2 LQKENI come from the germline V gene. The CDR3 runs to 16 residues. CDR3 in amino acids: CASSPILRGPDYEQYF. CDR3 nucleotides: TGTGCCAGCTCACCCATACTCCGGGGGCCAGACTACGAGCAGTACTTC.

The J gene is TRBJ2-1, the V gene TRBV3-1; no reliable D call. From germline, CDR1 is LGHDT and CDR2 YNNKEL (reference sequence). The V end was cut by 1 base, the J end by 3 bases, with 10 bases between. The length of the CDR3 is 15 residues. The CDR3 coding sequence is TGTGCCAGCAGCCAAGTGGGCCAGAGCTACAATGAGCAGTTCTTC. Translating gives CASSQVGQSYNEQFF.

CDR3 region: CASTPTGTSGEKNTGELFF. The CDR3 DNA reads TGTGCCAGTACCCCTACTGGGACTAGCGGGGAAAAAAACACCGGGGAGCTGTTTTTT. The V and J genes are TRBV19 and TRBJ2-2, with 13 bases matching TRBD2. The CDR3 length is 19 residues. The germline V gene encodes CDR1 LNHDA and CDR2 SQIVND (reference sequence). Germline trimming cut 7 bases from V and 2 bases from J; bases unmatched to any gene: 13. Looking up the rest from reference TRBV19 and TRBJ2-2 gives the full variable domain: DGGITQSPKYLFRKEGQNVTLSCEQNLNHDAMYWYRQDPGQGLRLIYYSQIVNDFQKGDIAEGYSVSREKKESFPLTVTSAQKNPTAFYLCASTPTGTSGEKNTGELFFGEGSRLTVL.

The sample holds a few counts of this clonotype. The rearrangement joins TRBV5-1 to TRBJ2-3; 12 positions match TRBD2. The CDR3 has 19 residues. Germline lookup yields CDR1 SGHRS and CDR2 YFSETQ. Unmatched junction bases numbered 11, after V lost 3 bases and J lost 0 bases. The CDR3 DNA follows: TGCGCCAGCAGCTCCGGGACTAGCGGGCTAGCGATTAGCACAGATACGCAGTATTTT. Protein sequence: CASSSGTSGLAISTDTQYF.

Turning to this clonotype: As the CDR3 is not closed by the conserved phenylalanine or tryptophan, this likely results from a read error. Here the CDR3 reads CASSLTWAGELFL. CDR3 in DNA: TGTGCCAGCAGCCTAACATGGGCCGGGGAGCTGTTTTTA. The V and J genes are TRBV7-2 and TRBJ2-2; D not certain. CDR3 length: 13 residues. Looked up from germline, CDR1 is SGHTA and CDR2 is FQGNSA. V shed 5 bases and J shed 6 bases, with 10 bases lying between them.

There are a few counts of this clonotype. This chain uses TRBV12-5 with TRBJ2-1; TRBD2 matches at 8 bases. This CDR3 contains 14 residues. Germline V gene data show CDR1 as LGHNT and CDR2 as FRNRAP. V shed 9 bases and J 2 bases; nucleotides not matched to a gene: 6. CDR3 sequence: CASGGGVAYNEQFF. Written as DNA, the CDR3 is TGTGCTAGCGGGGGGGGGGTGGCCTACAATGAGCAGTTCTTC. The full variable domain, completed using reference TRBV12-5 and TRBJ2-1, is DARVTQTPRHKVTEMGQEVTMRCQPILGHNTVFWYRQTMMQGLELLAYFRNRAPLDDSGMPKDRFSAEMPDATLATLKIQPSEPRDSAVYFCASGGGVAYNEQFFGPGTRLTVL.

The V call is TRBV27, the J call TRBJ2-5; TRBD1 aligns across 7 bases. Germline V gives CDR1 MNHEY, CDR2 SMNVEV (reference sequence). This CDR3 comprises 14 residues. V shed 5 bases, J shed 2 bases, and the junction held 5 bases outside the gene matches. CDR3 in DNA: TGTGCCAGCAGTCTCCGGGACAGACAAGAGACCCAGTACTTC. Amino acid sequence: CASSLRDRQETQYF.

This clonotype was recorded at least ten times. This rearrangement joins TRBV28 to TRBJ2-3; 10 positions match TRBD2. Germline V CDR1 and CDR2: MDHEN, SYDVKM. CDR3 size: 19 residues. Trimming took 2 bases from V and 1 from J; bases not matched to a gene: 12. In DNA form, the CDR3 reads TGTGCCAGCAGTTTAAGGCTAGCGGGAGCGGTCCTCGGCACAGATACGCAGTATTTT. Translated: CASSLRLAGAVLGTDTQYF.

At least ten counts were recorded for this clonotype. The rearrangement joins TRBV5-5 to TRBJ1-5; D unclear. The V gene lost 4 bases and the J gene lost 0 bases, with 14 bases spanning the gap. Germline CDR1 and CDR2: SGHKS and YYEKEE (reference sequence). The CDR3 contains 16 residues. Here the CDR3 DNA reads TGTGCCAGCAGCCCCTGGGCAGGAAATAGCAATCAGCCCCAGCATTTT. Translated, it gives CASSPWAGNSNQPQHF.

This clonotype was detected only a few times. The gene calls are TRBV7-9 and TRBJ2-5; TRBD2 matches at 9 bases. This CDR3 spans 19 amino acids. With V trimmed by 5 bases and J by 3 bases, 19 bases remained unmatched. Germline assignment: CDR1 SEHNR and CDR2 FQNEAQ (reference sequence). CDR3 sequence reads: CASSPRGAWAGGPEETQYF. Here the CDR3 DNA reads TGTGCCAGCAGCCCCCGGGGGGCCTGGGCGGGAGGGCCTGAAGAGACCCAGTACTTC.

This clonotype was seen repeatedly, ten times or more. The CDR3 DNA reads TGTGCCAGCCGACTAGGGAGGGGCACCGGGGAGCTGTTTTTT. It yields the protein CASRLGRGTGELFF. The chain couples TRBV7-3 to TRBJ2-2, with 7 bases that match TRBD2. This CDR3 is built from 14 residues. Per the germline V gene, CDR1 is SGHTA and CDR2 is FQGTGA. Trimming took 8 bases from V and 4 from J; bases not matched to a gene: 7.

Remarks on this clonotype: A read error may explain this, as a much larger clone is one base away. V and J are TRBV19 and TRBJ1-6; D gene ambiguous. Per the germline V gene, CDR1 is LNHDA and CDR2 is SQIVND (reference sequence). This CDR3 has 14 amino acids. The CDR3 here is CTSSPRQLNSPLHF. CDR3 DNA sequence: TGTACCAGTAGTCCGCGGCAGCTTAATTCACCCCTCCACTTT.

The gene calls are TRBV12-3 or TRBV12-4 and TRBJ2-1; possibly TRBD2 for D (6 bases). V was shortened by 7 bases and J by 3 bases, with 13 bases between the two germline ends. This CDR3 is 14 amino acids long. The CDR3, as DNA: TGTGCCAGCACCCTGGACTACTACTACAATGAGCAGTTCTTC. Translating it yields CASTLDYYYNEQFF.

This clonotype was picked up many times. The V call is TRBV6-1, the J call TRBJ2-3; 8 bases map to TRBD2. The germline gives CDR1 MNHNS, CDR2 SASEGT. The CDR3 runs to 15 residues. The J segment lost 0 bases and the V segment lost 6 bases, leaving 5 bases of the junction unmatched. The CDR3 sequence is CASSISGGSTDTQYF. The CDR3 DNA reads TGTGCCAGCAGCATCAGCGGGGGAAGCACAGATACGCAGTATTTT.

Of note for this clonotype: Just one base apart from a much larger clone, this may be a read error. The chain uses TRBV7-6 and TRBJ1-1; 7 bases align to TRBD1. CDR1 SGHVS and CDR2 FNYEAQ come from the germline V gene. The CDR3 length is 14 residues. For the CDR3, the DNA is TGTGCCAGCAGCTTAAAAGGGGGCTACACTGAAGCTTGCTTT. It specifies CASSLKGGYTEACF.